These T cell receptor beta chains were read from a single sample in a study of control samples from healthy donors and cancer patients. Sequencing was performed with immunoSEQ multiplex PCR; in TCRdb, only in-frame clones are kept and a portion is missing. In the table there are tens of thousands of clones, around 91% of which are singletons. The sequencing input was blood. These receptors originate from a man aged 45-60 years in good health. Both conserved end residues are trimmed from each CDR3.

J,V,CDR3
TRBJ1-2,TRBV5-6,ASSLARAGYGYT
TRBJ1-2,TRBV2,ASSEGQGARGYT
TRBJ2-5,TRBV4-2,ASSQFPGSRETQY
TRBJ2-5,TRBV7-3,ASSLNGGRIETQY
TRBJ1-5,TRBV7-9,ASSGNSGQPQH
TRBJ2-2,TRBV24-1,ATSDRQGFNTGELF
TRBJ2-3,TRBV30,AWSRTSGGTDTQY
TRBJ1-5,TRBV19,ASSTGQRPQH
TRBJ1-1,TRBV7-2,ASSFRQNTEAF
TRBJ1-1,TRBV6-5,ASSPGYTEAF
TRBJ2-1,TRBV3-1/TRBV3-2,ASRFGGTLYNEQF
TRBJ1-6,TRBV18,ASSPVRGGPLH
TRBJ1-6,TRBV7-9,ASSLSGGSYNSPLH
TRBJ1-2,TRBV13,ASSPGRGAVGGYT
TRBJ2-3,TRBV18,ASSPRAGAAEDTQY
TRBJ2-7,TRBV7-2,ASSSTGTTLSYEQY
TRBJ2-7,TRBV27,ASSLSRTGPYEQY
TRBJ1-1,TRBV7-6,ASSLRLRQTNTEAF
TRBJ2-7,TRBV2,ASSEEDRGVYEQY
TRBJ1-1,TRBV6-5,ASSYQNTEAF
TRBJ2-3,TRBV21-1,ASIGVGGLASTSTDTQY
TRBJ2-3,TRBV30,AWTRVVMADTQY
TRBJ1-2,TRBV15,ATSRVQGAEGYT
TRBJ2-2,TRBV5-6,ASSLAGRPEGGELF
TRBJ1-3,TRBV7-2,ASSGRADSGNTIY
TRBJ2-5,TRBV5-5,ASSFRTSETQY